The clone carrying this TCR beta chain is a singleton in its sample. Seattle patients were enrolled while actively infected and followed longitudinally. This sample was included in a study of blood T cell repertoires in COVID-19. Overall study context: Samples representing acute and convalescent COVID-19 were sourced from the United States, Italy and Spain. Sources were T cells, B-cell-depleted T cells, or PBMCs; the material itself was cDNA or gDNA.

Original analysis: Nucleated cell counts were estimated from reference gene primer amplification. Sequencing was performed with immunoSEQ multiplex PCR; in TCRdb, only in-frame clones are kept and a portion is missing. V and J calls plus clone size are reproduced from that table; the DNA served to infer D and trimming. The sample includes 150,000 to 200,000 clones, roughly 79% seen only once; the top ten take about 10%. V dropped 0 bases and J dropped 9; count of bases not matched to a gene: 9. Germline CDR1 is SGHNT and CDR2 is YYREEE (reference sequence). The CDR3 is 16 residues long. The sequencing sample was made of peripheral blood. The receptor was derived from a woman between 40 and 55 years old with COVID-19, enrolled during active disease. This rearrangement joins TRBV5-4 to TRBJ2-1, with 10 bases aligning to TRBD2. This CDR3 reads CASSLAGTSVSGEQFF. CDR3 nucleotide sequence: TGTGCCAGCAGCTTGGCCGGGACTAGCGTCTCTGGTGAGCAGTTCTTC.